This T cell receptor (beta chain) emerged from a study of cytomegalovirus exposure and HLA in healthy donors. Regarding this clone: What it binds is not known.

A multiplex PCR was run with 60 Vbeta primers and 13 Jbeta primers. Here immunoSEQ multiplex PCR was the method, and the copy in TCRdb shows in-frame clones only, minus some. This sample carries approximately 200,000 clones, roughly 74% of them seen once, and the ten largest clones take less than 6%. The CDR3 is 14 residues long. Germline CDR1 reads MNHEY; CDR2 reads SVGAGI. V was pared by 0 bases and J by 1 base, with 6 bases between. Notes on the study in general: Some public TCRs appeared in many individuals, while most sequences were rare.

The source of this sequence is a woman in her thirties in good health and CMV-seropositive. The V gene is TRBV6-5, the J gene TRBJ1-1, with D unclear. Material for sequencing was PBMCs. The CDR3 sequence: CASSYSGRNTEAFF. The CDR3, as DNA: TGTGCCAGCAGTTACTCTGGCAGGAACACTGAAGCTTTCTTT.